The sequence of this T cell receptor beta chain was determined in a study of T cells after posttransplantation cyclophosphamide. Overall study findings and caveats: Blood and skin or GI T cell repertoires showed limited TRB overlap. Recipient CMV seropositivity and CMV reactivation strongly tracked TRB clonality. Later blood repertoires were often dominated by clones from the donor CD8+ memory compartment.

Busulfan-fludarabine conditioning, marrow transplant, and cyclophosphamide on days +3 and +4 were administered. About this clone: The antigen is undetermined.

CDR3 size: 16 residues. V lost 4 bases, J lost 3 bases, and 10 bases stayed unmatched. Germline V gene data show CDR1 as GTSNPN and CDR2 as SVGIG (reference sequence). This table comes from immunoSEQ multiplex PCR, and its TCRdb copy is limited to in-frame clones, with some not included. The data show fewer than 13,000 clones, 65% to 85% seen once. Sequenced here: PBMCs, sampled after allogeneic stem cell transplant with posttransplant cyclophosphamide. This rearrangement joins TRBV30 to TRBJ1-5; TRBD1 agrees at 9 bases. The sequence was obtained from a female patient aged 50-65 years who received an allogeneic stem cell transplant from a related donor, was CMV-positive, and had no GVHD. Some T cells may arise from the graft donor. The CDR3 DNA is TGTGCCTGGACCCCAGGACAGGGGTTGATCAATCAGCCCCAGCATTTT. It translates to CAWTPGQGLINQPQHF. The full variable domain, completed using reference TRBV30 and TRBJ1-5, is SQTIHQWPATLVQPVGSPLSLECTVEGTSNPNLYWYRQAAGRGLQLLFYSVGIGQISSEVPQNLSASRPQDRQFILSSKKLLLSDSGFYLCAWTPGQGLINQPQHFGDGTRLSIL.